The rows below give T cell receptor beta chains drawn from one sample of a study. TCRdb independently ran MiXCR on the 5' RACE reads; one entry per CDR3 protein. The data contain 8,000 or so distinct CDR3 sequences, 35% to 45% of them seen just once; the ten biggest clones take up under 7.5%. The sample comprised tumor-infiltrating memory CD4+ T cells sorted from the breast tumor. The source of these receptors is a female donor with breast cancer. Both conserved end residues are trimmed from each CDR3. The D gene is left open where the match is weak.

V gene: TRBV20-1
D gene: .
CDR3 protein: SAIRTANNSPLH

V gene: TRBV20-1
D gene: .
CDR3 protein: SAKIPDRSRREQY

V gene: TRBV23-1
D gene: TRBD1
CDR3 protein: ASSGRGGGGRTEAF

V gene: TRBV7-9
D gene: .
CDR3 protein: ASSSGRAYEQY

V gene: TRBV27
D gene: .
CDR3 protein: ASTPLPGQYNSPLH

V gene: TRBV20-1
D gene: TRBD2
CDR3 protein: SARDYLARGRGNEQF

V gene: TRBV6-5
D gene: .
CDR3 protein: ASSYSRASNTEAF

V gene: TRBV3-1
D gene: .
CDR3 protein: ASSQSQGAQY

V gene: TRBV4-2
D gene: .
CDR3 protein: ASSQDDYDGYT

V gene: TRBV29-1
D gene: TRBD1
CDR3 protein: SVSRDSSGDEQF

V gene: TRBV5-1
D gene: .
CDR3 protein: ASSLAYATYEQY

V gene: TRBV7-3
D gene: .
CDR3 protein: ASSPWAGNGNEQF

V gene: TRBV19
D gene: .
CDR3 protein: ASSFQGTTEAF

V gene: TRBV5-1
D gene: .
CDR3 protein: ASSLGTTVVDEQF

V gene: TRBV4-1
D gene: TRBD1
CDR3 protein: ASSQGLKGQGGQEYT

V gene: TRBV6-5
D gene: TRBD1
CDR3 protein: ASRIGQGRTEAF

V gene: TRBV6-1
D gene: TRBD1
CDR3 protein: ASSETDRGLETQY

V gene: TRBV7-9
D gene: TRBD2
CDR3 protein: ASSLLAGETGELF

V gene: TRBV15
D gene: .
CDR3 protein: ATSRAGEREALQF

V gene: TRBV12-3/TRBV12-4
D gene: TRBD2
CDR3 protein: ASSRYEREWSYNEQF

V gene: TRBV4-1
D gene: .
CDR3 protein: ASSQEDRIGYEQY

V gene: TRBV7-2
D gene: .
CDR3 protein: ASSLLVGSSYNEQF

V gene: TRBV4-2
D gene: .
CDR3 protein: ASSHIAPYNEQF

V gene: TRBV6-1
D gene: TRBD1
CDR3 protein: ASSSQGYNEQF

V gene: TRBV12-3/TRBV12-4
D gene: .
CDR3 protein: ASSYKGGDNEQF

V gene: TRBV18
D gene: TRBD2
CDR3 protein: ASSPLGLAGVEQF

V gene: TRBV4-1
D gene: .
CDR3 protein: ASSQDQGRQY

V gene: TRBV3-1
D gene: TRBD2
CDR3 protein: ASRERTSGGRETQY

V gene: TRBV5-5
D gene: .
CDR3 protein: ASSSVRPQQETQY

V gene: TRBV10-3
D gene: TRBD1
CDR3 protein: AISDETGYNQPQH

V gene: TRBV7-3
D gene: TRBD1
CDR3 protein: ASSQTGDSPLH

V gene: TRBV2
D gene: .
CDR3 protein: ASSESVRTGELF

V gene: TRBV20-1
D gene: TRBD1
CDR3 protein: SASSRGQGRGTTDTQY

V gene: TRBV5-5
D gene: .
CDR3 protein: ASSLKTSTGSSEAF

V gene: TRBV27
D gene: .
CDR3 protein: ASSPQGEETQY

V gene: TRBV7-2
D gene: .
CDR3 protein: ASSLAGTADTEAF

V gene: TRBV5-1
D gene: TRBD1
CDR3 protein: ASSDGQGLGEKLF

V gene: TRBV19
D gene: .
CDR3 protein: ASSISHGYSNQPQH

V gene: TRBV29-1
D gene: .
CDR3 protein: SVWDDQDGYT

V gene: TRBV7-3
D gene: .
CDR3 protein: ASSLGSLKSSYNEQF

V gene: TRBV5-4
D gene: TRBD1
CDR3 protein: ASSLDRVVTGELF

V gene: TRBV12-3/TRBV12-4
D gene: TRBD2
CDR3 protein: ASSSGLAGVTGELF

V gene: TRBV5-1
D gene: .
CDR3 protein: ASRAGPGSYEQY

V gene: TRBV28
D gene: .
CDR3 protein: ASSMSSGANVLT

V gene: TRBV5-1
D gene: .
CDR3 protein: ASSLGQPLDTQY

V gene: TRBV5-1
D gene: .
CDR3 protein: ASSLGPNTEAF

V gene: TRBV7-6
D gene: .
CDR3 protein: ASGSGVRSTDTQY

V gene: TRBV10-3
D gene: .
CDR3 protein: AISKGDANTGELF

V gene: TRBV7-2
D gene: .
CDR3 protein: ASSLVRSETQY

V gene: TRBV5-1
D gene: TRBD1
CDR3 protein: ASSSQGDAREQY

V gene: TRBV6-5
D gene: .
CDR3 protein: ASSYGGVSYTEAF

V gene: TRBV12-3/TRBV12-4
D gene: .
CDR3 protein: ASSFAVLGLSGGGYT

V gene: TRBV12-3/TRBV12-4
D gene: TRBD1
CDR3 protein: ASSTGTGITNEKLF

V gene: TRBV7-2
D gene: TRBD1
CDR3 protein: ASSPRTGRRGHA

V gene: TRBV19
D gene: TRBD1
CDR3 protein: ASNAGQPNQPQH

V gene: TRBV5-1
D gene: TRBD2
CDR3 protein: ASSPQTSGGSYEQY

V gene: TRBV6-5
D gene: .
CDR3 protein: ASSRRGDDGYT